Listed below are T cell receptor beta chains from one sample, sequenced in a study of blood T cell repertoires in COVID-19. The assay was immunoSEQ multiplex PCR, and TCRdb's table has in-frame clones only and misses some. Of 60,000 to 70,000 clones in the sample, about 74% were seen once. Sequenced sample: peripheral blood. The origin of the receptors is a woman aged 80 or over with acute or convalescent COVID-19. Both conserved end residues are part of each CDR3. A D gene is named only where the DNA matches it firmly. The size entry is marked missing in some rows and otherwise reads once, few, many or a size class.

-	TRBV15	few	TRBJ1-1	CATSREVLGATEAFF	TGTGCCACCAGCAGAGAGGTTTTAGGGGCCACTGAAGCTTTCTTT
TRBD1	TRBV10-2	-	TRBJ1-3	CASSESSQGAGNTIYF	TGCGCCAGCAGTGAGTCGAGCCAGGGGGCTGGAAACACCATATATTTT
TRBD1	TRBV10-3	few	TRBJ1-6	CAISDPDRVASPLHF	TGTGCCATCAGTGATCCCGACAGGGTAGCATCACCCCTCCACTTT
TRBD1	TRBV10-1	-	TRBJ1-5	CASSESGGHQPQHF	TGCGCCAGCAGTGAGTCAGGGGGCCATCAGCCCCAGCATTTT
TRBD1	TRBV28	few	TRBJ2-7	CASSKQGSKQYF	TGTGCCAGCAGCAAACAGGGGAGCAAGCAGTACTTC
-	TRBV6-2/TRBV6-3	-	TRBJ2-5	CASSRSGQLQETQYF	TGTGCCAGCAGTCGTTCAGGACAGTTACAAGAGACCCAGTACTTC
TRBD2	TRBV6-5	-	TRBJ2-3	CASKWEGDTQYF	TGTGCCAGCAAATGGGAGGGGGATACGCAGTATTTT
TRBD2	TRBV11-2	-	TRBJ2-5	CASSLAGRGLAGWGKTQYF	TGTGCCAGCAGCTTAGCGGGTCGGGGACTAGCGGGATGGGGGAAGACCCAGTACTTC
-	TRBV4-3	-	TRBJ2-2	CASSKTRATGELFF	TGCGCCAGCAGCAAAACCAGGGCCACCGGGGAGCTGTTTTTT
TRBD2	TRBV27	-	TRBJ2-1	CASSLSPAGGYNEQFF	TGTGCCAGCAGTTTATCGCCAGCGGGAGGGTACAATGAGCAGTTCTTC
TRBD1	TRBV19	few	TRBJ2-5	CASTPTGEETQYF	TGTGCCAGTACCCCGACAGGGGAAGAGACCCAGTACTTC
TRBD2	TRBV5-4	-	TRBJ2-7	CASSPGGLAGEGEQYF	TGTGCCAGCAGCCCGGGCGGACTAGCGGGAGAGGGCGAGCAGTACTTC
-	TRBV18	once	TRBJ2-2	CASSLLTKNTGELFF	TGTGCCAGCTCACTACTGACAAAGAACACCGGGGAGCTGTTTTTT
-	TRBV7-6	-	TRBJ1-6	CASSLMYRETNSPLHF	TGTGCCAGCAGCCTAATGTACAGGGAGACTAATTCACCCCTCCACTTT
TRBD1	TRBV19	few	TRBJ1-1	CASSIGGMTGGTEAFF	TGTGCCAGTAGTATAGGGGGTATGACAGGGGGCACTGAAGCTTTCTTT
-	TRBV7-7	-	TRBJ2-1	CASSLDPSVYNEQFF	TGTGCCAGCAGCTTAGACCCTAGCGTATACAATGAGCAGTTCTTC
-	TRBV7-2	once	TRBJ2-1	CASSLGTGVNEQFF	TGTGCCAGCAGCTTAGGTACGGGAGTCAATGAGCAGTTCTTC
TRBD2	TRBV6-5	many	TRBJ2-5	CASSIRTSTGETQYF	TGTGCCAGCAGTATAAGGACTAGCACGGGCGAGACCCAGTACTTC
-	TRBV21-1	-	TRBJ1-1	CASSKEVDRKDTEAFF	TGTGCCAGCAGCAAAGAGGTCGACAGGAAGGACACTGAAGCTTTCTTT
TRBD2	TRBV3-1/TRBV3-2	-	TRBJ2-2	CASETSGRSAGELFF	TGTGCCAGCGAGACTAGCGGGAGGTCCGCCGGGGAGCTGTTTTTT